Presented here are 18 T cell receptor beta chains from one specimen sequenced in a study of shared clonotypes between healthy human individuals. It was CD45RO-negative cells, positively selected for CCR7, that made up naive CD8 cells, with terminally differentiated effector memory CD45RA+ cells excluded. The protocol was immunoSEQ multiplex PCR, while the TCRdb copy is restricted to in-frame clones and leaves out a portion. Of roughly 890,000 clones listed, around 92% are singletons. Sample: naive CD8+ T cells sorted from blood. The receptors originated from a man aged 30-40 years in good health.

CDR3 DNA sequence: TGTGCCAGCAGCTCAAGTGGACTAGCGGAATACAGCTCCTACAATGAGCAGTTCTTC. It codes for CASSSSGLAEYSSYNEQFF. The chain employs TRBV11-2 and TRBJ2-1; 10 nucleotides align to TRBD2. V gave up 4 bases and J gave up 0 bases; unmatched junction bases: 12. This CDR3 region has 19 residues. The germline V gene has CDR1 SGHAT and CDR2 FQNNGV.

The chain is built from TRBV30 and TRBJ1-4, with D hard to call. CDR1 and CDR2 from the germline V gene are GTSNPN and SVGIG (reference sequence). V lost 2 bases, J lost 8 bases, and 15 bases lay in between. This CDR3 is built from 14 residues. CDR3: CAWSLSRPAEKLFF. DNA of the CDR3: TGTGCCTGGAGTCTTTCCCGGCCTGCGGAAAAACTGTTTTTT.

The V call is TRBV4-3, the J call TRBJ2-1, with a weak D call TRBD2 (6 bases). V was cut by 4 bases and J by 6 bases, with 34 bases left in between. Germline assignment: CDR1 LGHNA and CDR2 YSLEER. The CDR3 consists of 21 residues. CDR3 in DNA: TGCGCCAGCAGCCCAAAACCCGCCGACGAGATCCCGGGACTCGGGGCCAATGAGCAGTTCTTC. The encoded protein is CASSPKPADEIPGLGANEQFF.

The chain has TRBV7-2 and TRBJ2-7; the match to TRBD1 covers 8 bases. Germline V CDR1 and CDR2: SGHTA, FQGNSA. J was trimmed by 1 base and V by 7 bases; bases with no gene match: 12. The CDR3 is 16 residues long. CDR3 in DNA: TGTGCCAGCATGGATTCTGGACAGGGATATTCCTACGAGCAGTACTTC. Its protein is CASMDSGQGYSYEQYF. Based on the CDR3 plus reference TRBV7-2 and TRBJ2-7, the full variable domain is GAGVSQSPSNKVTEKGKDVELRCDPISGHTALYWYRQSLGQGLEFLIYFQGNSAPDKSGLPSDRFSAERTGGSVSTLTIQRTQQEDSAVYLCASMDSGQGYSYEQYFGPGTRLTVT.

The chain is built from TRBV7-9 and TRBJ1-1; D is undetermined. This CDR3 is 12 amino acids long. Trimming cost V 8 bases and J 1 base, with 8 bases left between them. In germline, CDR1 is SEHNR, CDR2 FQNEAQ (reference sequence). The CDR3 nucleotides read TGTGCCAGCTGCAATCCGAACACTGAAGCTTTCTTT. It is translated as CASCNPNTEAFF.

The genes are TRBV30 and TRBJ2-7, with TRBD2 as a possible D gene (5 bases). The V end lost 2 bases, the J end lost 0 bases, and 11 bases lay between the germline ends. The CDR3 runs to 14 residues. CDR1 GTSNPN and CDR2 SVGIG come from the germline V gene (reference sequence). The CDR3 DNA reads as TGTGCCTGGAGTAGACGGGGAACCTCCTACGAGCAGTACTTC. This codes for CAWSRRGTSYEQYF. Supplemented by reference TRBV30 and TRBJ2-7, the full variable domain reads SQTIHQWPATLVQPVGSPLSLECTVEGTSNPNLYWYRQAAGRGLQLLFYSVGIGQISSEVPQNLSASRPQDRQFILSSKKLLLSDSGFYLCAWSRRGTSYEQYFGPGTRLTVT.

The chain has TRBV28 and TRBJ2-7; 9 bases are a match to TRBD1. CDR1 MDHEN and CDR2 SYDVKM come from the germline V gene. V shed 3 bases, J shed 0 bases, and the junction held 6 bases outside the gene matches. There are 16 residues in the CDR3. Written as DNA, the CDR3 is TGTGCCAGCAGTTTGGGGACAGGGAGACCCTCCTACGAGCAGTACTTC. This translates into CASSLGTGRPSYEQYF.

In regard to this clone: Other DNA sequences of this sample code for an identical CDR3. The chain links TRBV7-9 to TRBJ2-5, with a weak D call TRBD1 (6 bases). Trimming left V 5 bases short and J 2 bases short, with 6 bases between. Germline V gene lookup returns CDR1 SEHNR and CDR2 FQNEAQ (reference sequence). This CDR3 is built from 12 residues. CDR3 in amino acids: CASSGQQETQYF. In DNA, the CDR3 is TGTGCCAGCAGCGGACAGCAAGAGACCCAGTACTTC.

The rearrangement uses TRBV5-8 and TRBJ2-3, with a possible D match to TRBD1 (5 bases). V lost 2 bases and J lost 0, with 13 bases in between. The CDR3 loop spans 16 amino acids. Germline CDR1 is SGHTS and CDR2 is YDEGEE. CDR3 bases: TGTGCCAGCAGCTTATGGGGCACTTCTAGCACAGATACGCAGTATTTT. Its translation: CASSLWGTSSTDTQYF.

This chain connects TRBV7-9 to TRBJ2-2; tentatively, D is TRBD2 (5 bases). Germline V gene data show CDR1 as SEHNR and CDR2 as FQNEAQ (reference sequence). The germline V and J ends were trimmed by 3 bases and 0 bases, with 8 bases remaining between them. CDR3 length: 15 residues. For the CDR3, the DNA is TGTGCCAGCAGCTTGGGAGTTGCGAACACCGGGGAGCTGTTTTTT. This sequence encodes CASSLGVANTGELFF.

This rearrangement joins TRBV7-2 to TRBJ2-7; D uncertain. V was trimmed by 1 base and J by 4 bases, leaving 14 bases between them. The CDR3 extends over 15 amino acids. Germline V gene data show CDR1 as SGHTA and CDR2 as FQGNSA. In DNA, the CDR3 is TGTGCCAGCAGCTTAGATCATGGGGTAGGGTACGAGCAGTACTTC. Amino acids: CASSLDHGVGYEQYF.

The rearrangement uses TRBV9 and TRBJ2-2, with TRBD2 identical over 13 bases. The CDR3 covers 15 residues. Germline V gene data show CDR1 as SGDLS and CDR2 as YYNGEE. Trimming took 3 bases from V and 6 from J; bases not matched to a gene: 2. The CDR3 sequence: CASSETSGRAGELFF. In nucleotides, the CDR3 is TGTGCCAGCAGCGAAACTAGCGGGAGGGCCGGGGAGCTGTTTTTT. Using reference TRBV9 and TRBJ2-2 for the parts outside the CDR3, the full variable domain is DSGVTQTPKHLITATGQRVTLRCSPRSGDLSVYWYQQSLDQGLQFLIQYYNGEERAKGNILERFSAQQFPDLHSELNLSSLELGDSALYFCASSETSGRAGELFFGEGSRLTVL.

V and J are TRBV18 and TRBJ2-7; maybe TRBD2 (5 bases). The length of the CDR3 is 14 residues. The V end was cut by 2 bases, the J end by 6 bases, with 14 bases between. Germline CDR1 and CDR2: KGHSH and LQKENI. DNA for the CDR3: TGTGCCAGCTCACCAAATCCGGGAATTGGCGAGCAGTACTTC. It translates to CASSPNPGIGEQYF.

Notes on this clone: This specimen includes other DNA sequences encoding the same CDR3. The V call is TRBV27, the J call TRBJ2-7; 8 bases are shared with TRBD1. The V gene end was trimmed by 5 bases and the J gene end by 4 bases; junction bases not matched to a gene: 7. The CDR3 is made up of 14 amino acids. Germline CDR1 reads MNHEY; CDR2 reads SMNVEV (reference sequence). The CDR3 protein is CASSLGQGLYEQYF. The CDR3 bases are TGTGCCAGCAGTCTAGGACAGGGATTGTACGAGCAGTACTTC.

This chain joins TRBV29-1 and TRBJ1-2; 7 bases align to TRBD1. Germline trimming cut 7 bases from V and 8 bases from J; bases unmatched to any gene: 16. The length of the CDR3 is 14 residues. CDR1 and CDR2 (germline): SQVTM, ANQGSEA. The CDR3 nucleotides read TGCAGCGCCTTAGGGACAGACACACCAAACGGCTACACCTTC. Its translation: CSALGTDTPNGYTF.

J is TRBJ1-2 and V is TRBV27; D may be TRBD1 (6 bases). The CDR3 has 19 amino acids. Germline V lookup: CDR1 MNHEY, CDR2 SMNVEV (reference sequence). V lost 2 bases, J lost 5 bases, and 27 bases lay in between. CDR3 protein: CASSLAYDGTPDRDYGYTF. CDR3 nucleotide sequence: TGTGCCAGCAGTTTAGCCTACGACGGGACACCTGATAGAGATTATGGCTACACCTTC.

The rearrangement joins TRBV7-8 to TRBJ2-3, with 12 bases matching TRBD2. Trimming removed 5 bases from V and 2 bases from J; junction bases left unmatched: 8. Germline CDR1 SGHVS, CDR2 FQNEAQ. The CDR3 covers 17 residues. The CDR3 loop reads CASSPGLAGRFTDTQYF. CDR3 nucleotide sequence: TGTGCCAGCAGCCCCGGACTAGCGGGACGATTCACAGATACGCAGTATTTT.

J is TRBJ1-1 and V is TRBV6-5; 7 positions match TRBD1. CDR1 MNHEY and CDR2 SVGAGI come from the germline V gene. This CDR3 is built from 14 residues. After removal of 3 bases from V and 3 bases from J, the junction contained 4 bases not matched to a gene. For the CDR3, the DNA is TGTGCCAGCAGTTATGCCAGGGGGGACACTGAAGCTTTCTTT. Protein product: CASSYARGDTEAFF.